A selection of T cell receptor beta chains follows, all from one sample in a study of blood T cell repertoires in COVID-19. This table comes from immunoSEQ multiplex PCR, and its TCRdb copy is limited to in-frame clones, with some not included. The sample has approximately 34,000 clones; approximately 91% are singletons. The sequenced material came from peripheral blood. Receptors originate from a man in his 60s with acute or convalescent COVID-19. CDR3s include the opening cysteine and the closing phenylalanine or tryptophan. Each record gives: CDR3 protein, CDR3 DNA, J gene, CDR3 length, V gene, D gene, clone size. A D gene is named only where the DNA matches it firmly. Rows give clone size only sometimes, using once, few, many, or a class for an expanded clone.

CASSQQRGNFREQYF,TGTGCCAGCAGCCAACAGCGGGGCAACTTTAGGGAGCAGTACTTC,TRBJ2-7,15,TRBV14,TRBD2,once
CASSLRLAGGGRGSEQFF,TGCGCCAGCAGCTTACGACTAGCGGGAGGAGGACGGGGGAGTGAGCAGTTCTTC,TRBJ2-1,18,TRBV5-1,TRBD2,-
CARSPGGLRNSPLHF,TGTGCCAGAAGCCCAGGGGGTCTCAGGAATTCACCCCTCCACTTT,TRBJ1-6,15,TRBV7-5,-,-
CASSRAWDRAYEQYF,TGTGCCAGCAGCCGCGCCTGGGACAGGGCGTACGAGCAGTACTTC,TRBJ2-7,15,TRBV27,TRBD1,-
CAWKTWTGNTDTQYF,TGTGCCTGGAAAACTTGGACAGGGAACACAGATACGCAGTATTTT,TRBJ2-3,15,TRBV30,TRBD1,-
CASSLVAGGNEQFF,TGTGCCAGCAGCTTAGTTGCGGGAGGTAACGAGCAGTTCTTC,TRBJ2-1,14,TRBV13,TRBD2,-
CATSRAGQEQYF,TGTGCCACCAGCAGAGCCGGACAGGAGCAGTACTTC,TRBJ2-7,12,TRBV15,-,-
CASSLVGINTGELFF,TGTGCCAGCAGCTTAGTCGGGATTAACACCGGGGAGCTGTTTTTT,TRBJ2-2,15,TRBV11-2,-,-
CASSSVGGDEQYF,TGTGCCAGCAGCTCCGTTGGGGGGGATGAGCAGTACTTC,TRBJ2-7,13,TRBV7-9,TRBD2,-
CASSLGAGGRGETQYF,TGTGCCAGCAGCTTAGGGGCAGGGGGAAGGGGAGAGACCCAGTACTTC,TRBJ2-5,16,TRBV11-3,TRBD1,-
CASTLTGFLAGFSYNEQFF,TGCGCCAGCACCTTAACGGGGTTTCTAGCGGGCTTCTCCTACAATGAGCAGTTCTTC,TRBJ2-1,19,TRBV4-1,TRBD2,-
CASSQEGTGGHYGYTF,TGCGCCAGCAGCCAAGAAGGAACAGGGGGCCACTATGGCTACACCTTC,TRBJ1-2,16,TRBV4-1,TRBD1,once
CASSPRYSDVLTF,TGCGCCAGCAGCCCCCGGTATAGCGACGTCCTGACTTTC,TRBJ2-6,13,TRBV5-1,-,-
CASSELGQGVTEAFF,TGTGCCAGCAGTGAATTAGGGCAGGGGGTCACTGAAGCTTTCTTT,TRBJ1-1,15,TRBV2,TRBD1,-
CASSLGGQGLDGYTF,TGTGCCAGCAGCCTAGGCGGACAGGGACTTGACGGCTACACCTTC,TRBJ1-2,15,TRBV7-9,TRBD1,few
CASSRTRLAGGPTWNNEQFF,TGCGCCAGCAGCCGAACCCGGCTAGCGGGAGGGCCCACTTGGAACAATGAGCAGTTCTTC,TRBJ2-1,20,TRBV5-1,TRBD2,-
CASSYVGGPPFF,TGTGCCAGCAGCTATGTCGGGGGTCCCCCTTTCTTT,TRBJ1-1,12,TRBV13,-,-
CASSLARRGGTYEQYF,TGTGCCAGCAGCTTAGCGCGAAGGGGAGGCACCTACGAGCAGTACTTC,TRBJ2-7,16,TRBV11-1,-,-
CASRLSSVNYGYTF,TGTGCCAGCAGACTTTCCAGCGTTAACTATGGCTACACCTTC,TRBJ1-2,14,TRBV4-2,-,-
CASTRQDPGYGYTF,TGTGCCAGCACCCGACAGGATCCAGGCTATGGCTACACCTTC,TRBJ1-2,14,TRBV5-4,-,few
CASSKLAGGRIEQFF,TGCGCCAGCAGCAAGTTAGCGGGAGGCCGAATTGAGCAGTTCTTC,TRBJ2-1,15,TRBV5-1,TRBD2,-
CSVGASPQLYNEQFF,TGCAGCGTTGGGGCCAGCCCACAACTCTACAATGAGCAGTTCTTC,TRBJ2-1,15,TRBV29-1,-,-
CASSGPGGVNTEAFF,TGTGCCAGCAGCGGCCCCGGGGGTGTGAACACTGAAGCTTTCTTT,TRBJ1-1,15,TRBV5-5,-,-
CASSQDRGAKNIQYF,TGTGCCAGCAGCCAAGACAGGGGAGCCAAAAACATTCAGTACTTC,TRBJ2-4,15,TRBV3-1/TRBV3-2,-,-
CASSPSGWQGNGYTF,TGTGCCAGCAGCCCCTCCGGGTGGCAGGGGAATGGCTACACCTTC,TRBJ1-2,15,TRBV6-4,-,-
CASSPREPSNTGELFF,TGTGCCAGCTCACCGAGGGAACCCTCGAACACCGGGGAGCTGTTTTTT,TRBJ2-2,16,TRBV18,-,-
CASSSTGDTYEQYF,TGCGCCAGCAGCTCGACAGGGGATACCTACGAGCAGTACTTC,TRBJ2-7,14,TRBV5-1,TRBD1,-
CASSPGGRGNEQFF,TGTGCCAGCTCACCTGGCGGGAGGGGGAATGAGCAGTTCTTC,TRBJ2-1,14,TRBV18,TRBD2,-
CASSIQGDPTSTNEKLFF,TGTGCCAGTAGTATACAGGGGGATCCCACCTCAACTAATGAAAAACTGTTTTTT,TRBJ1-4,18,TRBV19,TRBD1,-
CASSLRSLAVNEQFF,TGTGCCAGCAGCTTAAGGAGTCTAGCAGTCAATGAGCAGTTCTTC,TRBJ2-1,15,TRBV7-8,-,-
CASSQVEATNTEAFF,TGTGCCAGCAGCCAAGTGGAGGCGACGAACACTGAAGCTTTCTTT,TRBJ1-1,15,TRBV4-2,-,-
CASSFRGARDTEAFF,TGTGCCAGCAGCTTTCGGGGGGCTAGGGACACTGAAGCTTTCTTT,TRBJ1-1,15,TRBV3-1/TRBV3-2,-,-